This note documents a single T cell receptor beta chain sequence. Its target is unknown. TCRdb fed the reads into MiXCR, producing one record per CDR3 protein. The sample records roughly 110,000 distinct CDR3 sequences, roughly 31% being singletons. The data stem from a study of T cell repertoires in cytomegalovirus infection. Study-level findings and limits: Across the ex vivo response, the dominant clonotypes were HLA-C-restricted CMV-specific TCR beta clonotypes.

This CDR3 is 13 amino acids long. V shed 2 bases and J 5 bases; nucleotides not matched to a gene: 3. Germline V gene sequence: CDR1 MDHEN, CDR2 SYDVKM. The chain couples TRBV28 to TRBJ2-7; 7 positions match TRBD2. This receptor was obtained from a human donor in good health (CMV status not recorded). Some clones in this sample may be carry-over from other donors' samples. The source was CD8+ T cells from cultured PBMCs, collected from culture after CMV antigen stimulation. The CDR3 protein is CASSLRGVHEQYF. CDR3 DNA: TGTGCCAGCAGTTTACGGGGGGTCCACGAGCAGTACTTC.